This TCR beta chain was recorded in a study of blood T cell repertoires in COVID-19. About the research overall: T cells, B-cell-depleted T cells, or PBMCs supplied cDNA or gDNA.

Those enrolled, adults aged 18 to 89 years, came from around 24 US areas. Participants' own reports of clinical history determined their cohort assignment. By sample share, this clone is medium-sized (0.01 to 0.1%). A junction boundary mismatches the germline segment, possibly from a read error. The CDR3 is made up of 17 amino acids. Germline V CDR1 and CDR2: GTSNPN, SVGIG (reference sequence). In the original processing: Cell counts per sample came from amplifying reference gene primers. Measured with immunoSEQ multiplex PCR; TCRdb has only the in-frame clones, and not every one. V and J calls and clone size follow that table, whereas D and trimming were derived from the DNA. Among 200,000 to 250,000 clones, roughly 89% were seen once, and the ten largest hold 10%.

This chain uses TRBV30 with TRBJ2-7, with 14 bases identical to TRBD2. This sequence was found in a man in his late teens or twenties with acute COVID-19. Material for sequencing was PBMCs or T cells enriched from blood (not recorded which). CDR3 region: CAWTGLAGEGGSFEQYF. The CDR3 bases are TGTGCCTGGACGGGACTAGCGGGAGAGGGAGGGTCCTTCGAGCAGTACTTC.